The rows below give T cell receptor beta chains drawn from one sample of a study of blood T cells in healthy people across ages. TCRdb called the 5' RACE reads again in MiXCR, with one record for every CDR3 protein. Here the sample spans 650,000 to 1,000,000 distinct CDR3 sequences, around 36% being singletons. Source material: blood. The source of these receptors is a man aged 18 to 30 in good health. CDR3s include the opening cysteine and the closing phenylalanine or tryptophan. D genes are given only for firm matches. Expanded clones are given a class, and other clones once, few, many or no size at all.

>TRBJ2-3|-|TRBV12-3/TRBV12-4|-
TGTGCCAGCAGTTTACGGGATACGCGGTATTTT
CASSLRDTRYF
>TRBJ2-1|few|TRBV9|-
TGTGCCAGCAGCGGGGTGACATACAATGAGCAGTTCTTC
CASSGVTYNEQFF
>TRBJ2-5|few|TRBV7-2|TRBD1
TGTGCCAGCAGCCCCGGGACAGGACACCAAGAGACCCAGTACTTC
CASSPGTGHQETQYF
>TRBJ2-2|-|TRBV2|-
TGTGCCAGCAGTGAATTTGTCGGGGAGCTGTTTTTT
CASSEFVGELFF
>TRBJ2-7|-|TRBV6-1|TRBD1
TGTGCCAGCAGTGAAGTCGGGACAGAGTACGAGCAGTACTTC
CASSEVGTEYEQYF
>TRBJ1-5|few|TRBV18|-
TGTGCCAGCCGGGGGGCAAATCAGCCCCAGCATTTT
CASRGANQPQHF
>TRBJ2-7|few|TRBV2|TRBD2
TGTGCCAGCAGTGAAGACCGAGCGGGGGCCTACGAGCAGTACTTC
CASSEDRAGAYEQYF
>TRBJ2-7|-|TRBV20-1|-
TGCAGTGCTGGAAAAAGACGGGGTGTCGAGCAGTACTTC
CSAGKRRGVEQYF
>TRBJ2-1|few|TRBV7-2|-
TGTGCCAGCAGCTTAGAACTGACTTACAATGAGCAGTTCTTC
CASSLELTYNEQFF
>TRBJ2-3|-|TRBV4-1|TRBD2
TGCGCCAGCAGCCAGGCGGGAGCCGCAGATACGCAGTATTTT
CASSQAGAADTQYF
>TRBJ1-1|-|TRBV6-5|-
TGTGCCAGTGGTCTGGGCGCTGAAGCTCTCTTT
CASGLGAEALF
>TRBJ1-2|few|TRBV21-1|-
TGTGCCAGCAGAATCTTATGGGGCGGATTCTATGGCTACACCTTC
CASRILWGGFYGYTF
>TRBJ2-1|-|TRBV15|-
TGTGCCACCAGCAGTTCCCTTTACAATGAGCAGTTCTTC
CATSSSLYNEQFF
>TRBJ2-3|-|TRBV2|-
TGTGCCAGCGGTAAGGCAGATACGCAGTATTTT
CASGKADTQYF
>TRBJ2-2|few|TRBV10-3|-
TGTGCCATCAGTGAGGCAGCGGCGGGGTCGAACACCGGGGAGCTGTTTTTT
CAISEAAAGSNTGELFF
>TRBJ1-5|-|TRBV27|-
TGTGCCAGCAGTGATGTGGGGGAGGGCAATCAGCCCCAGCATTTT
CASSDVGEGNQPQHF
>TRBJ1-1|-|TRBV2|-
TGTGCCAGCAACCTTCGGAACACTGAAGCTTTCTTT
CASNLRNTEAFF
>TRBJ2-2|-|TRBV7-2|TRBD2
TGTGCCAGCAGCGGTGGGACTAGCTCCGGGGAGCTGTTTTTT
CASSGGTSSGELFF
>TRBJ1-1|-|TRBV6-6|-
TGTGCCAGCAGTTTAGGGGCGAATGAAGCTTTCTTT
CASSLGANEAFF
>TRBJ2-5|few|TRBV7-9|TRBD2
TGTGCCAGCAGCTTAGGAATCGGGAGGAAAGAGACCCAGTACTTC
CASSLGIGRKETQYF
>TRBJ2-3|few|TRBV7-2|-
TGTGCCAGCCGCTTAAGTTCAGATACGCAGTATTTT
CASRLSSDTQYF
>TRBJ2-1|-|TRBV24-1|TRBD1
TGTGCCACCAGTGAGGACAGGGCCAACCCTCTCTACAATGAGCAGTTCTTC
CATSEDRANPLYNEQFF
>TRBJ2-1|many|TRBV4-3|-
TGCGCCAGCAGCAGGGGAAAGAGTGAGCAGTTCTTC
CASSRGKSEQFF
>TRBJ1-2|few|TRBV12-3/TRBV12-4|-
TGTGCCAGCAGTTTAGGGGCAGAGTCTGGCTACACCTTC
CASSLGAESGYTF
>TRBJ1-5|few|TRBV12-3/TRBV12-4|TRBD1
TGTGCCAGCAGCACCGGGACAGGGGGCATTTATAGCAATCAGCCCCAGCATTTT
CASSTGTGGIYSNQPQHF
>TRBJ2-7|many|TRBV12-3/TRBV12-4|-
TGTGCCAGCAGTTTCGTCCCCGACAGAACGCGGGAGCAGTACTTC
CASSFVPDRTREQYF
>TRBJ2-1|-|TRBV9|-
TGTGCCAGCAGCGTACGGGTTCAAGAGACCCAGTTCTTC
CASSVRVQETQFF
>TRBJ1-3|-|TRBV10-3|-
TGTGCCATCACTCCCGTTGCCTCTGGAAACACCATATATTTT
CAITPVASGNTIYF
>TRBJ2-7|many|TRBV20-1|-
TGCAGTGCTAGAGGGGGGTTCATCCCCACCTACGAGCAGTACTTC
CSARGGFIPTYEQYF
>TRBJ1-2|-|TRBV30|-
TGTGCCTGGAACGAGCCAGACAATGGCTACACCTTC
CAWNEPDNGYTF
>TRBJ1-1|-|TRBV15|-
TGTGCCACCAGCAGAGATCCGGTGACAGAAATGAACACTGAAGCTTTCTTT
CATSRDPVTEMNTEAFF
>TRBJ2-5|many|TRBV20-1|-
TGCAGTGCTCTGACAGGACGAGGGACCCAGTACTTC
CSALTGRGTQYF
>TRBJ2-1|-|TRBV12-3/TRBV12-4|TRBD2
TGTGCCAGCAGTTTTCTGAGACGGACTAGCGGGGGGGCGGGGGAGCAGTTCTTC
CASSFLRRTSGGAGEQFF
>TRBJ2-7|many|TRBV10-3|-
TGTGCCATCAGTGATAGACAGGGCTCGGGGGACGAGCAGTACTTC
CAISDRQGSGDEQYF
>TRBJ2-7|few|TRBV5-1|TRBD1
TGCGCCAGCAGCTTGGAGACAGGGCAACTCTACGAGCAGTACTTC
CASSLETGQLYEQYF
>TRBJ1-2|few|TRBV4-3|-
TGCGCCAGCAGCCAAGATAGACTCTATGGCTACACCTTC
CASSQDRLYGYTF
>TRBJ2-3|many|TRBV20-1|-
TGCAGTGCTAGAGATCTGCGGTACACAGATACGCAGTATTTT
CSARDLRYTDTQYF
>TRBJ1-2|-|TRBV20-1|-
TGCAGTGCTGGGTCGTGGCAGCTCAACTATGGCTACACCTTC
CSAGSWQLNYGYTF
>TRBJ1-6|few|TRBV20-1|TRBD1
TGCAGTGCTAGGTCTTTCGGCAGGGGGCTGTCTAATTCACCCCTCCACTTT
CSARSFGRGLSNSPLHF
>TRBJ2-7|many|TRBV29-1|TRBD1
TGCAGCGTTGTTCAGCCCACAGGGGGCTCCTACGAGCAGTACTTC
CSVVQPTGGSYEQYF
>TRBJ2-5|-|TRBV20-1|TRBD1
TGCAGTGCTAAACGACAGGGTAGCTCCTACGAACAGTACTTC
CSAKRQGSSYEQYF
>TRBJ2-5|-|TRBV24-1|TRBD2
TGTGCCACCAGCCAACCCTCTAGCGGGGGCAAAGAGACCCAGTACTTC
CATSQPSSGGKETQYF
>TRBJ2-1|many|TRBV28|TRBD2
TGTGCCAGCAACCAACTAGCGGGGGGGCGATACAATGAGCAGTTCTTC
CASNQLAGGRYNEQFF
>TRBJ1-5|few|TRBV20-1|-
TGCAGTGCTAGAAGGTTTTATAGCAATCAGCCCCAGCATTTT
CSARRFYSNQPQHF
>TRBJ1-6|few|TRBV10-3|-
TGTGCCATCAGCCAGGGTTTAGATAATTCACCCCTCCACTTT
CAISQGLDNSPLHF
>TRBJ2-4|few|TRBV4-2|-
TGTGCCAGCAGCCAAGAAGCTTCGGACGGGACTCTAATAGCCAAAAACATTCAGTACTTC
CASSQEASDGTLIAKNIQYF
>TRBJ2-7|-|TRBV20-1|TRBD2
TGCAGTGCTACTATTCCGGGACTAGCGTCTGAGCAGTACTTC
CSATIPGLASEQYF
>TRBJ2-6|few|TRBV7-9|-
TGTGCCAGCAGCTTAGAGAGAACCACACCCTCTGGGGCCAACGTCCTGACTTTC
CASSLERTTPSGANVLTF
>TRBJ2-6|few|TRBV20-1|-
TGCAGTGCTGGCGGTTACTCTGGGGCCAACGTCCTGACTTTC
CSAGGYSGANVLTF
>TRBJ1-2|many|TRBV4-1|-
TGCGCCAGCACCTCAGGCGGGGGCTATGGCTACACCTTC
CASTSGGGYGYTF
>TRBJ2-5|-|TRBV25-1|-
TGTGCCTGCAGTGAATTAATAGGGTTGGGGCAGTACTTC
CACSELIGLGQYF
>TRBJ2-3|-|TRBV20-1|-
TGCAGTGCTACAAATGCAGATACGCAGTATTTT
CSATNADTQYF
>TRBJ2-7|-|TRBV29-1|-
TGCAGCGCCCGAACCGGGACAATGGGCTACGAGCAGTACTTC
CSARTGTMGYEQYF
>TRBJ2-1|few|TRBV13|-
TGTGCCAGCAGTTCCGGGGCGTCGAGCTCCTACAATGAGCAGTTCTTC
CASSSGASSSYNEQFF
>TRBJ2-3|few|TRBV5-4|-
TGTGCCAGCAGTCCAGGGGACTTCGTAACAGATACGCAGTATTTT
CASSPGDFVTDTQYF